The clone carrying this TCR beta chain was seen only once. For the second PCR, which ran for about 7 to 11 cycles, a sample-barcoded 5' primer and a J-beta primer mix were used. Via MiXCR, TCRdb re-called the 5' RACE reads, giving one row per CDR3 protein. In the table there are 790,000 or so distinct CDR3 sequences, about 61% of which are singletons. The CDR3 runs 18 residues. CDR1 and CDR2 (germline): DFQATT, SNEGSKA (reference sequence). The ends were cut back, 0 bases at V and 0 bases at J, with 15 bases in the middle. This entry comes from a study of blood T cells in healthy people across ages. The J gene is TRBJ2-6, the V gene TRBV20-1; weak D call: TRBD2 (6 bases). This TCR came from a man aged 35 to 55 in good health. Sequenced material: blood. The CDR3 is CSARDPLAGSSGANVLTF. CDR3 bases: TGCAGTGCTAGAGATCCCCTCGCGGGATCCTCTGGGGCCAACGTCCTGACTTTC.